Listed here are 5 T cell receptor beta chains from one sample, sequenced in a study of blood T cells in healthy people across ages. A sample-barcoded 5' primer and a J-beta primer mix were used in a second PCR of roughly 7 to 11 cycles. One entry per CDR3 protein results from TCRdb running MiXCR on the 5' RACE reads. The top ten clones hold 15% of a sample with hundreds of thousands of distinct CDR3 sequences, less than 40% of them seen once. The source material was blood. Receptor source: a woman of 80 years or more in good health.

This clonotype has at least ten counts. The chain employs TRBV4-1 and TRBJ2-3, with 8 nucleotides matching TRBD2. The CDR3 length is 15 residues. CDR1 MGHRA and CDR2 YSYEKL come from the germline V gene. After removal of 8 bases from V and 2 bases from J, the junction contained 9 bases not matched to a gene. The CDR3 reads CASPGTRGVTDTQYF. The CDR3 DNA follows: TGCGCCAGCCCCGGGACTAGAGGAGTCACAGATACGCAGTATTTT.

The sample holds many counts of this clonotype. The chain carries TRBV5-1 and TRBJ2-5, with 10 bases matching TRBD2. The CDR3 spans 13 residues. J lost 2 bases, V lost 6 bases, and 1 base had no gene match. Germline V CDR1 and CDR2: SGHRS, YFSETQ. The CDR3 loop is CASTLAGQETQYF. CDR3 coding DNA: TGCGCCAGCACACTAGCGGGGCAAGAGACCCAGTACTTC.

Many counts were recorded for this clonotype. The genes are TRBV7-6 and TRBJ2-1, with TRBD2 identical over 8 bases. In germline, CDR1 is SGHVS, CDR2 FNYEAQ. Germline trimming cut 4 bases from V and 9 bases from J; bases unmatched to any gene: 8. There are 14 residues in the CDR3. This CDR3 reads CASSWSGGLSEQFF. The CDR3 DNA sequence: TGTGCCAGCAGCTGGTCGGGGGGGCTTTCTGAGCAGTTCTTC.

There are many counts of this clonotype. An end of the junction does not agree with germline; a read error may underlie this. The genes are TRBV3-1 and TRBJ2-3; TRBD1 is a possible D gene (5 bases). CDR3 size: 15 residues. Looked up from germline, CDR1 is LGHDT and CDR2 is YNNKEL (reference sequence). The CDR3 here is CASSQGRAFTDTQYF. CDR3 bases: TGTGCCAGCAGTCAAGGCAGGGCTTTCACAGATACGCAGTATTTT.

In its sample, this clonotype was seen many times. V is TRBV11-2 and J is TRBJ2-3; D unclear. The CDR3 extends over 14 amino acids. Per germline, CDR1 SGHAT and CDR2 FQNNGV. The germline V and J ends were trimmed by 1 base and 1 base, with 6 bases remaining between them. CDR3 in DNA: TGTGCCAGCAGCTTAGCGCCAGGCACAGATACGCAGTATTTT. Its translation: CASSLAPGTDTQYF. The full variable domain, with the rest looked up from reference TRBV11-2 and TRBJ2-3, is EAGVAQSPRYKIIEKRQSVAFWCNPISGHATLYWYQQILGQGPKLLIQFQNNGVVDDSQLPKDRFSAERLKGVDSTLKIQPAKLEDSAVYLCASSLAPGTDTQYFGPGTRLTVL.